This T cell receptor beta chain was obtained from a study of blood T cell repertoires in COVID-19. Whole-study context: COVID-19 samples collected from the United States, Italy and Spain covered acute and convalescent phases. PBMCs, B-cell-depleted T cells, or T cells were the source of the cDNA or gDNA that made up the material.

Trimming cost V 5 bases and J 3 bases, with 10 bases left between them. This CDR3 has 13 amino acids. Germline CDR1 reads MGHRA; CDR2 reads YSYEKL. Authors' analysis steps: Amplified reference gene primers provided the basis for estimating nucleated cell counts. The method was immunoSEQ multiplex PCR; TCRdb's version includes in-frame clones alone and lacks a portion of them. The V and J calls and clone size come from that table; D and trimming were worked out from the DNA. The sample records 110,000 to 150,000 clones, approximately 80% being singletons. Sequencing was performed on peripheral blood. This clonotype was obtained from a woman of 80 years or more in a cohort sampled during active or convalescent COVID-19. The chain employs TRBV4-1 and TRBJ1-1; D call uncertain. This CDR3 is CASSDRGHTEAFF. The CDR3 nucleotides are TGCGCCAGCAGCGACCGGGGTCACACTGAAGCTTTCTTT.